Listed here is a single T cell receptor beta chain. In the original workflow: Nucleated cell number was recorded as an estimate derived from reference gene primer amplification. The data were produced by immunoSEQ multiplex PCR, yet TCRdb's version contains in-frame clones alone and is incomplete. V, J and clone size reflect that table, while D and trimming were determined from the DNA. Of 100,000 to 150,000 clones in the sample, approximately 68% were seen once. The data were obtained in a study of blood T cell repertoires in COVID-19. The wider study: Samples came from the United States, Italy and Spain, spanning acute and convalescent COVID-19. T cells, B-cell-depleted T cells, or PBMCs provided the cDNA or gDNA that served as material.

CDR3 size: 14 residues. CDR1 is MGHDK and CDR2 is SYGVNS in the germline V gene. After removal of 8 bases from V and 3 bases from J, the junction contained 6 bases not matched to a gene. The chain uses TRBV25-1 and TRBJ2-3, with 9 bases identical to TRBD1. The clonotype originates from a woman in her 70s with acute or convalescent COVID-19. Material for sequencing was peripheral blood. CDR3 region: CASSRDRETDTQYF. The CDR3 region has the DNA TGTGCCAGCTCCCGGGACAGGGAAACAGATACGCAGTATTTT.